This T cell receptor (beta chain) was recovered during a study of T cell repertoires in cytomegalovirus infection. In the study overall: CMV epitopes used comprised recently identified HLA-C-restricted ones and well-studied HLA-B-restricted ones.

TCRdb re-called the reads through MiXCR, storing one row per CDR3 protein. The sample includes about 130,000 distinct CDR3 sequences, approximately 30% seen only once; the top ten take roughly 53%. Regarding the study as a whole: Dominating the ex vivo response were TCR beta clonotypes that were CMV-specific and HLA-C-restricted. Identification of carriers of CMV plus the relevant HLA was achieved through cumulative public TCR beta family frequency.

The V gene lost 5 bases and the J gene lost 7 bases, with 9 bases spanning the gap. This CDR3 region has 12 residues. Germline CDR1 reads MDHEN; CDR2 reads SYDVKM. A note on this clonotype: Its matching antigen is unknown.

The clonotype comes from a human donor in good health (CMV status not recorded). Some clones in this sample may be carry-over from other donors' samples. Source: CD8+ T cells from cultured PBMCs, taken from culture after CMV antigen stimulation. The chain combines TRBV28 with TRBJ2-1; D remains ambiguous. CDR3 in amino acids: CASSRWGNEQFF. The CDR3 coding sequence is TGTGCCAGCAGTCGGTGGGGAAATGAGCAGTTCTTC.